Sequencing of this T cell receptor (beta chain) was carried out in a study of patients and donors after allogeneic stem cell transplantation (TCRdb year 2020). Receptors were amplified or captured by RT-PCR. The sequencer was a NextSeq 550. The raw public reads went through TCRdb reprocessing: fastp at Q25, MiXCR clone calling, in-frame beta chains kept. Identical CDR3 proteins give one entry, which carries the most common genes and DNA. This sample lists hundreds of thousands of distinct CDR3 sequences; 13% to 15% were detected once. The ten largest clones capture approximately 10% of the sample. The CDR3 covers 15 residues, taking in both the cysteine and the phenylalanine. Of the read, only the CDR3 DNA is kept; its 45 bases are in frame from base 1. Ends trimmed: V by 3 bases, J by 0 bases; bases unmatched to a gene: 5. Via the germline V gene (reference sequence), CDR1 is DFQATT and CDR2 SNEGSKA.

This clonotype has at least ten counts. This clone's antigen is unknown. Base qualities are missing; no much larger clone stands one base away. This receptor was identified in a human donor who was either an allogeneic HSCT recipient or a stem cell or donor lymphocyte infusion donor (not recorded which). It is not recorded whose cells these are; they may come from a transplant donor. The sample consisted of blood, either unsorted or a sorted T cell fraction (not recorded which). The chain links TRBV20-1 with TRBJ2-1, and 7 junctional nucleotides match TRBD1. The CDR3 region has the sequence CSASRGPNSYNEQFF. The sequence in DNA is TGCAGTGCTAGTAGGGGGCCAAACTCCTACAATGAGCAGTTCTTC.